This T cell receptor (beta chain) was sequenced in a study of blood T cells in healthy people across ages. Then a second PCR, running roughly 6 to 12 cycles, was carried out with a sample-barcoded 5' primer and a J-beta primer mix. One entry per CDR3 protein, called by TCRdb with MiXCR from the 5' RACE reads. The sample has around 900,000 distinct CDR3 sequences, roughly half seen once. Points on this clonotype: The antigen is undetermined. The germline gene is not matched at one end of the junction; a read error may be the cause.

Isolation per sample recovered at least 6 million PBMCs. Per germline, CDR1 SNHLY and CDR2 FYNNEI. This CDR3 comprises 14 residues. Regarding the study as a whole: Correlation between TCR beta diversity and naive T cell percentage was strong. The study could not conclusively compare naive and antigen-experienced cells, given its unsorted PBMCs.

The chain is built from TRBV2 and TRBJ1-6, with D tentatively TRBD1 (5 bases). The sequence derives from a woman in her sixties in good health. The sample consisted of blood. CDR3 in amino acids: CAPWDGEYNSPLHF. The CDR3 region has the DNA TGCGCCCCCTGGGACGGGGAATATAATTCACCCCTCCACTTT.